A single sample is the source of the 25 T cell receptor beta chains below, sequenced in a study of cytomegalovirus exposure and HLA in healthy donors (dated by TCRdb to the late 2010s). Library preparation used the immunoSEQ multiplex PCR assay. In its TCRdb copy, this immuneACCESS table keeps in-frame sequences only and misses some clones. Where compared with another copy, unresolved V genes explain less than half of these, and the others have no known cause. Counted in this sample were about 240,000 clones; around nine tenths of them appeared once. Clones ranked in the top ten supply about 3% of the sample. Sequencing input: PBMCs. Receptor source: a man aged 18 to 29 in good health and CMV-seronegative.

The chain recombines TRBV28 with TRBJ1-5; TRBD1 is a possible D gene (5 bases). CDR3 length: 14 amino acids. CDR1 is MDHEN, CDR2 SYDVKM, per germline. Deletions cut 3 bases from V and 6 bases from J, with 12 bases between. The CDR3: CASSLLGEGQPQHF. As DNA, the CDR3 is TGTGCCAGCAGTTTGTTAGGGGAGGGTCAGCCCCAGCATTTT.

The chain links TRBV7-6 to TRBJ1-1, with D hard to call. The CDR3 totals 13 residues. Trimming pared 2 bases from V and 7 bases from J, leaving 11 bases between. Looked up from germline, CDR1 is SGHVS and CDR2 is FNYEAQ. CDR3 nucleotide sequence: TGTGCCAGCAGCTTATTTTCTACGGGTGAAGCTTTCTTT. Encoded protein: CASSLFSTGEAFF.

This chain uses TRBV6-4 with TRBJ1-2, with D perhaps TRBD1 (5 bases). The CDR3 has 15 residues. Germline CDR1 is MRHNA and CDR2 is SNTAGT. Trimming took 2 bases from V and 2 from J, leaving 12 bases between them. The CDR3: CASSDRSGGNYGYTF. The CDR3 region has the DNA TGTGCCAGCAGTGACCGCTCCGGGGGGAACTATGGCTACACCTTC.

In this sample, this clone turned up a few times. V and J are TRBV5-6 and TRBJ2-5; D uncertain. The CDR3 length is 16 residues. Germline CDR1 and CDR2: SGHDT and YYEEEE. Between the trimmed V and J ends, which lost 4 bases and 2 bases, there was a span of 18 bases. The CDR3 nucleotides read TGTGCCAGCAGCACCGCGCGTAGGCCTAGACAAGAGACCCAGTACTTC. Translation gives CASSTARRPRQETQYF.

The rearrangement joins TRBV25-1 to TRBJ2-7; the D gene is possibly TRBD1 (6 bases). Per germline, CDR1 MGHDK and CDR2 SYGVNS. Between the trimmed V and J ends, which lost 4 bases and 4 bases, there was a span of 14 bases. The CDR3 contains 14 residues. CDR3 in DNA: TGTGCCAGCAGTGTTGAACAGGGAGCATACGAGCAGTACTTC. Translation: CASSVEQGAYEQYF.

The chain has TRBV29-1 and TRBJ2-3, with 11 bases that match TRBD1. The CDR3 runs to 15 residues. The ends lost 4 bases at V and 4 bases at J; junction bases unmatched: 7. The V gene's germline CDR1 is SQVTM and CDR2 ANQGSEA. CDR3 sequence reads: CSVGTGTGGADTQYF. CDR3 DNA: TGCAGCGTTGGGACTGGGACAGGGGGAGCAGATACGCAGTATTTT.

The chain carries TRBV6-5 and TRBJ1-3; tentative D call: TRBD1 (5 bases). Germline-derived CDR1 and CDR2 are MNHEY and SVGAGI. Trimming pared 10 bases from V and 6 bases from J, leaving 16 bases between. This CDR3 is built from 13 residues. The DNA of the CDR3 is TGTGCCACAAGCGACAGCTGGAAAAACACCATATATTTT. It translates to CATSDSWKNTIYF.

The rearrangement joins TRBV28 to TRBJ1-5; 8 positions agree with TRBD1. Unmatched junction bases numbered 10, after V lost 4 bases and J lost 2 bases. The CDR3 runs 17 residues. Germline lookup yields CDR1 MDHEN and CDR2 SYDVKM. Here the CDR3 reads CASSYTRDRSGNQPQHF. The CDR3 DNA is TGTGCCAGCAGTTACACCCGGGACAGGTCTGGCAATCAGCCCCAGCATTTT.

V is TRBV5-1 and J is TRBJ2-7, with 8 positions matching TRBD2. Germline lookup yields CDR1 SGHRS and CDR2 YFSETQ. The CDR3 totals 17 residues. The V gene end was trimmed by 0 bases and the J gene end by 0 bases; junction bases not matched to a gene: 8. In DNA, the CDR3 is TGCGCCAGCAGCTTGGGGAGGGTAGCGGGAAACTCCTACGAGCAGTACTTC. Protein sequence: CASSLGRVAGNSYEQYF. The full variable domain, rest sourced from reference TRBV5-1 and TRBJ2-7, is KAGVTQTPRYLIKTRGQQVTLSCSPISGHRSVSWYQQTPGQGLQFLFEYFSETQRNKGNFPGRFSGRQFSNSRSEMNVSTLELGDSALYLCASSLGRVAGNSYEQYFGPGTRLTVT.

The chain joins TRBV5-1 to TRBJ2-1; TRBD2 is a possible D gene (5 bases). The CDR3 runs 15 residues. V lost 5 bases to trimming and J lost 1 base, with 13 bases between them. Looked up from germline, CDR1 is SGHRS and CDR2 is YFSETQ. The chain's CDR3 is CASRPGLGSYNEQFF. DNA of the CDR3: TGCGCCAGCAGACCGGGATTGGGGTCCTACAATGAGCAGTTCTTC. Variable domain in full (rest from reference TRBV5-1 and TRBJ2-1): KAGVTQTPRYLIKTRGQQVTLSCSPISGHRSVSWYQQTPGQGLQFLFEYFSETQRNKGNFPGRFSGRQFSNSRSEMNVSTLELGDSALYLCASRPGLGSYNEQFFGPGTRLTVL.

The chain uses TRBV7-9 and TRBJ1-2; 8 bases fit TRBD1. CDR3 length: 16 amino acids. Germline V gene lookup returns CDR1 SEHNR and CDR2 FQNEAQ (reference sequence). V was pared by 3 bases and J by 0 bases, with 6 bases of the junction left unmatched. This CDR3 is CASSFPGTGSNYGYTF. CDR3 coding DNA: TGTGCCAGCAGCTTTCCCGGGACAGGCTCTAACTATGGCTACACCTTC.

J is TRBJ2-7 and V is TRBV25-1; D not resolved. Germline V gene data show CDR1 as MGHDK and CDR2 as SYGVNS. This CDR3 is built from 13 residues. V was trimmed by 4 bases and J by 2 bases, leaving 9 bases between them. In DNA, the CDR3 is TGTGCCAGCAGTGGCTATGTGGCCTACGAGCAGTACTTC. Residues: CASSGYVAYEQYF.

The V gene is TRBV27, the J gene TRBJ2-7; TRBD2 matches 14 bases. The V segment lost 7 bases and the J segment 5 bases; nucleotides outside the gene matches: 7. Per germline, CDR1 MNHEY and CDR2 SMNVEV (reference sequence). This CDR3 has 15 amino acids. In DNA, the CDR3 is TGTGCCAGCAACAGGGGACTAGCGGGAGCTGACGAGCAGTACTTC. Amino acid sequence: CASNRGLAGADEQYF.

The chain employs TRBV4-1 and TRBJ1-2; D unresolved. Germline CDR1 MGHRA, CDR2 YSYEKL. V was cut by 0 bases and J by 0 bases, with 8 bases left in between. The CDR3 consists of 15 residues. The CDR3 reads CASSQEQFTNYGYTF. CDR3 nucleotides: TGCGCCAGCAGCCAAGAGCAGTTTACTAACTATGGCTACACCTTC.

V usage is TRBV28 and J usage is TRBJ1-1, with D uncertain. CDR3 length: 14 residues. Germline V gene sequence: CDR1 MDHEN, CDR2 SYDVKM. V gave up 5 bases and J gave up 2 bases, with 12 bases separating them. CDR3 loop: CASSRGGPNTEAFF. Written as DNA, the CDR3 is TGTGCCAGCAGTCGAGGAGGGCCAAACACTGAAGCTTTCTTT.

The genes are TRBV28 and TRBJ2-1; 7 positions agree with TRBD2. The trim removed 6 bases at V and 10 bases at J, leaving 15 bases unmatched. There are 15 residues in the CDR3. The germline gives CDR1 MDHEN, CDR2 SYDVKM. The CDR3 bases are TGTGCCAGCAGGCTTCTAGCGGAGGTTGCTTACGAGCAGTTCTTC. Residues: CASRLLAEVAYEQFF.

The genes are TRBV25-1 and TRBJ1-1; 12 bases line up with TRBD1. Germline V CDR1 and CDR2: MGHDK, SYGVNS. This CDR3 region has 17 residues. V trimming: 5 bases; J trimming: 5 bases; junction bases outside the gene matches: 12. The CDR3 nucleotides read TGTGCCAGCAGTCCGATCGGGGACAGGGGGCAGAAAACTGAAGCTTTCTTT. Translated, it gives CASSPIGDRGQKTEAFF.

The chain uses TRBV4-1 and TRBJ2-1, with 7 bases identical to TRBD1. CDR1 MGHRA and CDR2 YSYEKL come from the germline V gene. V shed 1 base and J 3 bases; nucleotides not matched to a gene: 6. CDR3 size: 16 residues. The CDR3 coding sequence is TGCGCCAGCAGCCAAGGGGACAGCCATTTCTACAATGAGCAGTTCTTC. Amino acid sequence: CASSQGDSHFYNEQFF.

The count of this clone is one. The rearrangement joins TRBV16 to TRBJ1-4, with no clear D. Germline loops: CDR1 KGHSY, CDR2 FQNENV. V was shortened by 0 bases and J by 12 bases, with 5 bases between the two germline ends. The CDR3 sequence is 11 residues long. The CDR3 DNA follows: TGTGCCAGCAGCCAATCTCTAGAACTGTTTTTT. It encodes CASSQSLELFF. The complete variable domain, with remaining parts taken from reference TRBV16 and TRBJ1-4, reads GEEVAQTPKHLVRGEGQKAKLYCAPIKGHSYVFWYQQVLKNEFKFLISFQNENVFDETGMPKERFSAKCLPNSPCSLEIQATKLEDSAVYFCASSQSLELFFGSGTQLSVL.

The chain's CDR3 is CSVGQGIEKLFF. CDR3 DNA: TGCAGCGTGGGACAGGGGATTGAAAAACTGTTTTTT. The V and J genes are TRBV29-1 and TRBJ1-4; 10 nucleotides align to TRBD1. Trimming at V came to 6 bases and at J to 7 bases, leaving 2 bases not matched to a gene. The CDR3 spans 12 residues. Germline CDR1 reads SQVTM; CDR2 reads ANQGSEA. Looking up the rest from reference TRBV29-1 and TRBJ1-4 gives the full variable domain: SAVISQKPSRDICQRGTSLTIQCQVDSQVTMMFWYRQQPGQSLTLIATANQGSEATYESGFVIDKFPISRPNLTFSTLTVSNMSPEDSSIYLCSVGQGIEKLFFGSGTQLSVL.

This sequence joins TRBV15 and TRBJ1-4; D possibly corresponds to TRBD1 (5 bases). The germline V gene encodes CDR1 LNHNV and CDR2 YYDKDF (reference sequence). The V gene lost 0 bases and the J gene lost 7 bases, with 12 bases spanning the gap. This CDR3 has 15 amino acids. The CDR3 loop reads CATSRDLGGSEKLFF. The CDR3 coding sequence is TGTGCCACCAGCAGAGATTTGGGGGGATCTGAAAAACTGTTTTTT.

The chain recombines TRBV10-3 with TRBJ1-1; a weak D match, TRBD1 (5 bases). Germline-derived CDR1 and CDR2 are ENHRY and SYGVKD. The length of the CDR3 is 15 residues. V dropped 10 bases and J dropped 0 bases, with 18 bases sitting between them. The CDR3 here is CATSLTDSLNTEAFF. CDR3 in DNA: TGTGCCACGAGCCTCACAGACAGTTTGAACACTGAAGCTTTCTTT.

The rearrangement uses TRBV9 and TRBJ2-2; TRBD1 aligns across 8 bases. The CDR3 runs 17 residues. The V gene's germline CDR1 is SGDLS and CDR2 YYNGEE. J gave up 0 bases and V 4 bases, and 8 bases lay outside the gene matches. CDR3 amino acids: CASSIQGQATNTGELFF. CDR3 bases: TGTGCCAGCAGCATACAGGGACAGGCCACGAACACCGGGGAGCTGTTTTTT.

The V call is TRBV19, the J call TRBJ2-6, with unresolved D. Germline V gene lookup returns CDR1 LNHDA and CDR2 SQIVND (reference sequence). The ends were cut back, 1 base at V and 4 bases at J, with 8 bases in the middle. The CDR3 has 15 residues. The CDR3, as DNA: TGTGCCAGTAGTATAGGGAGTTTAGGGGCCAACGTCCTGACTTTC. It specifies CASSIGSLGANVLTF.

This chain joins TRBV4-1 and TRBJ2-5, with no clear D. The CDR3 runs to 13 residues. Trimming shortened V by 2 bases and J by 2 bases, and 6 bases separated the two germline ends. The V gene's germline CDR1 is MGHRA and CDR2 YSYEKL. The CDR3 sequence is CASSQRSQETQYF. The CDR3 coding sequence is TGCGCCAGCAGCCAACGCAGTCAAGAGACCCAGTACTTC.